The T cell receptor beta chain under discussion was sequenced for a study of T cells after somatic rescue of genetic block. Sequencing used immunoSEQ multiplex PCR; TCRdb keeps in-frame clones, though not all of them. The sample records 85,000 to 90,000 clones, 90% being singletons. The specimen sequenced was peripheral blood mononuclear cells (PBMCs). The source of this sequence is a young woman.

As DNA, the CDR3 is TGTGCCAGCAGCCCTTGGACTAGTCTGGGCGGGGAGCTGTTTTTT. As protein: CASSPWTSLGGELFF. The V call is TRBV7-9, the J call TRBJ2-2, with 7 bases matching TRBD2. V dropped 5 bases and J dropped 7; count of bases not matched to a gene: 10. This CDR3 has 15 amino acids. Germline V gene data show CDR1 as SEHNR and CDR2 as FQNEAQ (reference sequence).